This section outlines one T cell receptor (beta chain) sequence together with its context. This receptor's antigen is unknown. This specimen comes from a study of monozygotic twins with inflammatory bowel disease (dated by TCRdb to the late 2010s). For the wider study: In total, 30 or so monozygotic twin pairs made up the full study: 19 Danish pairs, all IBD-discordant, plus nine German pairs, of which four were IBD-concordant and five were IBD-discordant. Within discordant pairs, disease-associated traits were sought mainly by comparing IBD patients with their genetically identical healthy co-twins. Each individual had, on average, about 151 000 unique TCRalpha sequences and 181 000 unique TCRbeta sequences available for analysis.

Points the paper makes about the study in general: Background noise and inter-individual variability may have been introduced into the repertoires by the differing immunosuppressive treatments among patients. TCRbeta repertoire diversity, by inverse Simpson index, was decreased in IBD patients compared with their healthy co-twins. The results gave no support for a single strong signal or clonotype linked to IBD. No difference in repertoire similarity was observed between concordant and discordant twins, possibly owing to limited statistical power. Compared with healthy twins, IBD patients had fewer clonotypes in common with other individuals, a difference most pronounced in patients showing signs of disease activity. The analysis was unable to tell different T cell subtypes apart.

There are 14 amino acids in the CDR3, from cysteine to phenylalanine inclusive. The record lacks a DNA sequence. Sequences DFQATT (CDR1) and SNEGSKA (CDR2) are obtained from the germline V gene (reference sequence). Library construction relied on 5' RACE. Each TCR library was prepared from around 3.5 ug of total RNA. For each sample, cDNA synthesis was carried out in eight separate reactions using SMARTScribe reverse transcriptase. During cDNA synthesis, unique molecular identifiers containing a 6-nucleotide sample barcode were introduced by template switching. Amplification of TCRalpha and TCRbeta cDNA involved two nested PCRs of approximately 16 and 10 cycles, and each PCR was followed by bead purification. Before amplification, the cDNA was both treated with uracil DNA-glycosylase and purified with the QIAquick PCR purification kit. In the second PCR, Illumina TruSeq-compatible adapters and sample-specific barcodes were added. TapeStation and Qubit were used to check library quality and concentration, and roughly 5.5 ng of each library was pooled. Sequencing of the pooled libraries was done on an Illumina HiSeq2500 single-index Rapid Run using custom sequencing primers and 2 x 100 bp reads. Per the original workflow: MiGEC version 1.2.6 was used for UMI-based consensus assembly to correct PCR and sequencing errors. MiXCR version 2.1.1 was used for V(D)J alignment, clonotype assembly and CDR3 extraction. To normalise gene usage, clonotype sharing and MAIT/NKT TCR abundance, the top 1000, 10 000 and 20 000 clonotypes in each sample were analysed. Diversity was computed as the inverse Simpson index with the vegan R package after downsampling to 27 000 UMIs. Paired Mann-Whitney U tests were applied to discordant twin pairs, with Benjamini-Hochberg correction for multiple testing. TCRdb reprocessed the raw reads; every CDR3 protein sequence is a single record, and DNA is not supplied. These V and J calls are TCRdb output, not the study's own analysis. The table for this sample shows approximately 380,000 distinct CDR3 sequences. The ten largest clones capture 2% to 3% of the sample.

From each donor, an approximately 2.5 ml peripheral blood sample was drawn into PAXgene tubes and stored at -80 degrees C. Without any T cell sorting, total RNA was extracted from whole blood using the PAXgene blood miRNA kit on an automated QIAcube. Peripheral blood from monozygotic twin pairs who were concordant or discordant for inflammatory bowel disease underwent deep TCRalpha and TCRbeta repertoire profiling using unique molecular barcoding. Smoking habits were recorded for all twin pairs, and individuals were classified as current, former or never smokers. The TCR comes from a human donor with ulcerative colitis or Crohn's disease, or a healthy co-twin of an affected twin (not recorded which). The sequenced sample was blood. The chain is made from TRBV20-1 and TRBJ1-2; TCRdb indicates TRBD1, and absent DNA this call remains unverified. The CDR3: CSATPRDRGYGYTF.